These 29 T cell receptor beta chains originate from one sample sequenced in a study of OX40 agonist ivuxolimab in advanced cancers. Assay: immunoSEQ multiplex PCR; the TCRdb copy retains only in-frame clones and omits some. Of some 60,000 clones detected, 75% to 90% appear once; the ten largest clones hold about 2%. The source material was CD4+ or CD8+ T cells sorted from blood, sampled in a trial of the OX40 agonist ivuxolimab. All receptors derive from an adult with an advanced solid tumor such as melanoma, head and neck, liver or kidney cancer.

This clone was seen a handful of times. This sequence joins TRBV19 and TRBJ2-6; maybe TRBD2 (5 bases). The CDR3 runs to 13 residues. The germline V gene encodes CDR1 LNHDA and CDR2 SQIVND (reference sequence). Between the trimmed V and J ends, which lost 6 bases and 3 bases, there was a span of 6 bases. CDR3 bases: TGTGCCAGTAGGGACTTTGGGGCCAACGTCCTGACTTTC. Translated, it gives CASRDFGANVLTF.

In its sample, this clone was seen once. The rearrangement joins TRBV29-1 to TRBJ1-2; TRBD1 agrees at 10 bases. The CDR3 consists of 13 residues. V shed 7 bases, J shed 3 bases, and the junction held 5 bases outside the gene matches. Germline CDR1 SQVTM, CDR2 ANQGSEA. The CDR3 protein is CSARTGGDYGYTF. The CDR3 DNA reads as TGCAGCGCCCGGACAGGGGGAGACTATGGCTACACCTTC. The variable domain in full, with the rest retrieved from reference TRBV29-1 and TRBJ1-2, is SAVISQKPSRDICQRGTSLTIQCQVDSQVTMMFWYRQQPGQSLTLIATANQGSEATYESGFVIDKFPISRPNLTFSTLTVSNMSPEDSSIYLCSARTGGDYGYTFGSGTRLTVV.

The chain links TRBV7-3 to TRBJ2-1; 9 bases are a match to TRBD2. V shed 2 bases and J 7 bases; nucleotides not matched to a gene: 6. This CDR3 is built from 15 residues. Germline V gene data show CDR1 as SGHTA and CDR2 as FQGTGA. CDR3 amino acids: CASSLERGAINEQFF. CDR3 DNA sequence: TGTGCCAGCAGCTTAGAGCGGGGGGCCATTAATGAGCAGTTCTTC.

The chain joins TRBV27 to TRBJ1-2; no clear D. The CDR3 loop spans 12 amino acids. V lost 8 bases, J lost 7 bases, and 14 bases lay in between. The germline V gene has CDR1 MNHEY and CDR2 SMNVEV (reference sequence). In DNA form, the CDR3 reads TGTGCCAGCGCCCGTCCCGCGGGTGGCTACACCTTC. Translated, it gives CASARPAGGYTF.

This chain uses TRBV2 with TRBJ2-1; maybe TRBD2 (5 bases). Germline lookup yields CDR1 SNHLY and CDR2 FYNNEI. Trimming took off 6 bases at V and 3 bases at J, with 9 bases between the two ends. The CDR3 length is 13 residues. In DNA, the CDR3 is TGTGCCAGCAGACGGGATCACTACAATGAGCAGTTCTTC. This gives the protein CASRRDHYNEQFF. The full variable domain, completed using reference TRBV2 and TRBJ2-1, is EPEVTQTPSHQVTQMGQEVILRCVPISNHLYFYWYRQILGQKVEFLVSFYNNEISEKSEIFDDQFSVERPDGSNFTLKIRSTKLEDSAMYFCASRRDHYNEQFFGPGTRLTVL.

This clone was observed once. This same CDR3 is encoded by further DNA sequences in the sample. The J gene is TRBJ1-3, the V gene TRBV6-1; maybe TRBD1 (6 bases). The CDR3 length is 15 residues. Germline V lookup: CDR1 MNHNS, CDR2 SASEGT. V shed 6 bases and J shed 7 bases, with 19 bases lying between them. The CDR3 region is CASSQKTGSRNTIYF. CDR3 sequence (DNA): TGTGCCAGCAGCCAAAAGACAGGCTCTAGGAACACCATATATTTT.

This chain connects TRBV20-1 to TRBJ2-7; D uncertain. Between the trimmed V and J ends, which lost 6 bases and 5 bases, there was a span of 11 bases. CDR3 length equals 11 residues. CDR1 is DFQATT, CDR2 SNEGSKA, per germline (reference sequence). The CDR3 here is CSASIAHEQYF. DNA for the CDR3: TGCAGTGCCTCGATAGCCCACGAGCAGTACTTC.

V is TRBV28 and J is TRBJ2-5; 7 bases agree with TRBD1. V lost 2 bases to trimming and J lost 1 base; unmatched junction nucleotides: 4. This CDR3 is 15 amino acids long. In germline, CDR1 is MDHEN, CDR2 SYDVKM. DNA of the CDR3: TGTGCCAGCAGTTTAACCGGGACAGCCCAAGAGACCCAGTACTTC. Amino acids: CASSLTGTAQETQYF.

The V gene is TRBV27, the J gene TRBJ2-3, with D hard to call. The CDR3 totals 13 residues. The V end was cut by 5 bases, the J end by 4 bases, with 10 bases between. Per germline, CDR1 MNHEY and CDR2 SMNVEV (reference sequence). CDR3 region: CASSPQSADTQYF. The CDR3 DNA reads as TGTGCCAGCAGTCCCCAAAGCGCAGATACGCAGTATTTT.

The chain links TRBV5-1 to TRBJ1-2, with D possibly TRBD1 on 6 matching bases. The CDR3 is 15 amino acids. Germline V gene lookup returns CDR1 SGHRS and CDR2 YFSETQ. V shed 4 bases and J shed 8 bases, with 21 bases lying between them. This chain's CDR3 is CASSPSWGADGGYTF. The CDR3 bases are TGCGCCAGCAGCCCCTCTTGGGGGGCCGATGGGGGCTACACCTTC.

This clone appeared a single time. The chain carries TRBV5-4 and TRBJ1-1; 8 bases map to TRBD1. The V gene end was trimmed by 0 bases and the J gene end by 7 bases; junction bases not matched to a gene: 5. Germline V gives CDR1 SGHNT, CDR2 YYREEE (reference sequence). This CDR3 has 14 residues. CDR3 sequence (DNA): TGTGCCAGCAGCTTGGGACAGGGGAATGGTGAAGCTTTCTTT. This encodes CASSLGQGNGEAFF.

CDR3 amino acids: CATVTWNTEAFF. The CDR3 DNA reads as TGTGCCACCGTGACTTGGAACACTGAAGCTTTCTTT. The chain is built from TRBV28 and TRBJ1-1; D gene ambiguous. The CDR3 runs to 12 residues. The ends were cut back, 10 bases at V and 1 base at J, with 10 bases in the middle. Germline V gene lookup returns CDR1 MDHEN and CDR2 SYDVKM.

The CDR3 here is CAWNRGITEAFF. For the CDR3, the DNA is TGTGCCTGGAACAGGGGGATCACTGAAGCTTTCTTT. The rearrangement uses TRBV30 and TRBJ1-1; 8 bases agree with TRBD1. The CDR3 sequence is 12 residues long. Germline V gene data show CDR1 as GTSNPN and CDR2 as SVGIG (reference sequence). V was clipped by 4 bases and J by 4 bases; unmatched bases: 2.

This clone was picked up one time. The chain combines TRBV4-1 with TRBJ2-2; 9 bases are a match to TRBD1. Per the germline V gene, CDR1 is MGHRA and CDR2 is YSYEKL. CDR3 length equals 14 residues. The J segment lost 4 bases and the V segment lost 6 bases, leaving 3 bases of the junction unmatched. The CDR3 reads CASSRQGGTGELFF. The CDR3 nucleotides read TGCGCCAGCAGTCGACAGGGGGGCACCGGGGAGCTGTTTTTT.

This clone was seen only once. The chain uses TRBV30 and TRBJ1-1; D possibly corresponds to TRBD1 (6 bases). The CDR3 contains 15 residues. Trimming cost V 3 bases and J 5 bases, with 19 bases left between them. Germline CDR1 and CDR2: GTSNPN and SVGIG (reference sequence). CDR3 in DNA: TGTGCCTGGAGGGGGGGGGCAGCTTCGACTACTGAAGCTTTCTTT. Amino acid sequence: CAWRGGAASTTEAFF.

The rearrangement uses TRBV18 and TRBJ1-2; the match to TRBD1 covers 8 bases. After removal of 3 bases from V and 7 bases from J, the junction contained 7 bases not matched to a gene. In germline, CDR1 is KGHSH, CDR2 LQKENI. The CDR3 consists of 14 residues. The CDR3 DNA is TGTGCCAGCTCACCCTCCGACAGGGGAGTTGGCTACACCTTC. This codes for CASSPSDRGVGYTF. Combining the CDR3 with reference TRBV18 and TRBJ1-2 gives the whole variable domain NAGVMQNPRHLVRRRGQEARLRCSPMKGHSHVYWYRQLPEEGLKFMVYLQKENIIDESGMPKERFSAEFPKEGPSILRIQQVVRGDSAAYFCASSPSDRGVGYTFGSGTRLTVV.

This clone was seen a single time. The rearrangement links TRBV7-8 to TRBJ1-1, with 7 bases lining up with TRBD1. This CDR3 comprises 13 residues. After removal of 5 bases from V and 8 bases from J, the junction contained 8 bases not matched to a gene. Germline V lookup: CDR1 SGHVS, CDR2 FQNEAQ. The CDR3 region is CASSALQGREAFF. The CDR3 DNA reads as TGTGCCAGCAGCGCCTTACAGGGGCGGGAAGCTTTCTTT.

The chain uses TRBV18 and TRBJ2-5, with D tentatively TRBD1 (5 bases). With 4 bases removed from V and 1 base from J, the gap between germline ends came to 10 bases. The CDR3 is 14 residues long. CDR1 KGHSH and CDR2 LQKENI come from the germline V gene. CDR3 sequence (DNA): TGTGCCAGCTCACAACGACAGACCCAAGAGACCCAGTACTTC. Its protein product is CASSQRQTQETQYF.

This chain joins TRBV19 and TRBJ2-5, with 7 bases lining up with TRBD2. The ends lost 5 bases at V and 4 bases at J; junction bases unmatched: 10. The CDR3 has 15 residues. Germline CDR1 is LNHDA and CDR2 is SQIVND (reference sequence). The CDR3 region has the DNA TGTGCCAGTAGTTCCCGGGGGGTAGCGGGAGAGACCCAGTACTTC. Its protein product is CASSSRGVAGETQYF.

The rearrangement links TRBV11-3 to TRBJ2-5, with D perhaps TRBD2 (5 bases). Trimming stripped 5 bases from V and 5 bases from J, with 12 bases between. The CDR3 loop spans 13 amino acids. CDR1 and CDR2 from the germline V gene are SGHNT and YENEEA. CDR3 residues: CASSRRHPETQYF. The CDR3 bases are TGTGCCAGCAGCCGGAGGCACCCGGAGACCCAGTACTTC. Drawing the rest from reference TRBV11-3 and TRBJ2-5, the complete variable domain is EAGVVQSPRYKIIEKKQPVAFWCNPISGHNTLYWYLQNLGQGPELLIRYENEEAVDDSQLPKDRFSAERLKGVDSTLKIQPAELGDSAVYLCASSRRHPETQYFGPGTRLLVL.

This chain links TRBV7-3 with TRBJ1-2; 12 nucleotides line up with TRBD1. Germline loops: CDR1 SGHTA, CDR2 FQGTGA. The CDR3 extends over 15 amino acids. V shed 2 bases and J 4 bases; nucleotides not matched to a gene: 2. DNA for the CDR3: TGTGCCAGCAGCTTAGGGACAGGGGGCGCCTATGGCTACACCTTC. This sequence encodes CASSLGTGGAYGYTF.

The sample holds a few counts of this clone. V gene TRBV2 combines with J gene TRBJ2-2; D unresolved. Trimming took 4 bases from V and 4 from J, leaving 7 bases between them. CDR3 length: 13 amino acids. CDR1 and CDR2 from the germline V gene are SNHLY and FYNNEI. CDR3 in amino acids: CASSGYSTGELFF. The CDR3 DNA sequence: TGTGCCAGCAGTGGCTACAGCACCGGGGAGCTGTTTTTT. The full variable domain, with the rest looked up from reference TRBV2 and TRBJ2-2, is EPEVTQTPSHQVTQMGQEVILRCVPISNHLYFYWYRQILGQKVEFLVSFYNNEISEKSEIFDDQFSVERPDGSNFTLKIRSTKLEDSAMYFCASSGYSTGELFFGEGSRLTVL.

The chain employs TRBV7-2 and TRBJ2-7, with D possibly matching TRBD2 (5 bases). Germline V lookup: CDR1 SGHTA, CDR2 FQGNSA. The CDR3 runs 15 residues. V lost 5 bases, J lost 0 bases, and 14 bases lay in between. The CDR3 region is CASSPVGLSSYEQYF. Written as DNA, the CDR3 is TGTGCCAGCAGCCCCGTCGGACTTAGCTCCTACGAGCAGTACTTC. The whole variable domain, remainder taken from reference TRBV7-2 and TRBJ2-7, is GAGVSQSPSNKVTEKGKDVELRCDPISGHTALYWYRQSLGQGLEFLIYFQGNSAPDKSGLPSDRFSAERTGGSVSTLTIQRTQQEDSAVYLCASSPVGLSSYEQYFGPGTRLTVT.

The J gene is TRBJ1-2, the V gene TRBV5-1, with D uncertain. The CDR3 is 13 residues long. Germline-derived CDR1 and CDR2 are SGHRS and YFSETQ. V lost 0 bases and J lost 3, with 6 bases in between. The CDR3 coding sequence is TGCGCCAGCAGCTTGGTAGGATACTATGGCTACACCTTC. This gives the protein CASSLVGYYGYTF.

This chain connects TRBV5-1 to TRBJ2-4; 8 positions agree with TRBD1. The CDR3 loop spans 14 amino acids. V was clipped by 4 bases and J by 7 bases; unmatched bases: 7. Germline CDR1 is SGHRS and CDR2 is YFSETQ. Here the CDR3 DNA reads TGCGCCAGCAGCCTCAGACAGGGGCATAACATTCAGTACTTC. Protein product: CASSLRQGHNIQYF. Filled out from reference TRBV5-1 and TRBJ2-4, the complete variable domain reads KAGVTQTPRYLIKTRGQQVTLSCSPISGHRSVSWYQQTPGQGLQFLFEYFSETQRNKGNFPGRFSGRQFSNSRSEMNVSTLELGDSALYLCASSLRQGHNIQYFGAGTRLSVL.

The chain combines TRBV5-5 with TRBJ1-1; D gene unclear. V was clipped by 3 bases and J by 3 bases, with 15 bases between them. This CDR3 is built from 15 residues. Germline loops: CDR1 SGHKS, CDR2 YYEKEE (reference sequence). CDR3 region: CASSSPPGVDTEAFF. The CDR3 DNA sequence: TGTGCCAGCAGCTCGCCCCCGGGTGTGGACACTGAAGCTTTCTTT.

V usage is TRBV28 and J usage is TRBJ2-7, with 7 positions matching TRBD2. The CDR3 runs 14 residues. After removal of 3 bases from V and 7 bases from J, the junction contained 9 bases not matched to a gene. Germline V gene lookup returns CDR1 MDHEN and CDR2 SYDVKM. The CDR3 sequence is CASSFGLVGSEQYF. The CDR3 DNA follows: TGTGCCAGCAGTTTTGGACTAGTCGGAAGTGAGCAGTACTTC.

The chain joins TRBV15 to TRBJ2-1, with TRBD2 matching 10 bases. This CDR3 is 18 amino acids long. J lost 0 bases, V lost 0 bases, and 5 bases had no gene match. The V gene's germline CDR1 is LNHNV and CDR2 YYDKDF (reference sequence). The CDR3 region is CATSRDPASGSSYNEQFF. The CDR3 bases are TGTGCCACCAGCAGAGATCCGGCTAGCGGGAGCTCCTACAATGAGCAGTTCTTC. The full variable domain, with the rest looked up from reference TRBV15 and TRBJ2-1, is DAMVIQNPRYQVTQFGKPVTLSCSQTLNHNVMYWYQQKSSQAPKLLFHYYDKDFNNEADTPDNFQSRRPNTSFCFLDIRSPGLGDTAMYLCATSRDPASGSSYNEQFFGPGTRLTVL.

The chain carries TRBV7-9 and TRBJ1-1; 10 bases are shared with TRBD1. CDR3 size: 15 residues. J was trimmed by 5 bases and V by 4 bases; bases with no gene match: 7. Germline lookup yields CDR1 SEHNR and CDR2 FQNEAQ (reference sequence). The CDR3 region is CASSWSDRGRTEAFF. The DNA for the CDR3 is TGTGCCAGCAGCTGGTCTGACAGGGGGCGAACTGAAGCTTTCTTT.